This T cell receptor (beta chain) was recovered during a study of T cells in Graves' hyperthyroidism and ophthalmopathy. Whole-study findings and limits: Peripheral blood also featured most of the thyroid clonotypes expanded above 0.001.

The investigators amplified TCR beta CDR3 regions from RNA transcripts. The TCR CDR3 was amplified in a first-round RT-PCR using the HTBI primer set. TCRdb reprocessed the multiplex PCR reads with MiXCR, giving one entry per CDR3 protein. This table has 550,000 to 700,000 distinct CDR3 sequences, roughly 50% appearing once. Uncontrolled infection, other autoimmune disease, pregnancy or lactation disqualified patients from enrolment. Diagnosing involved the use of clinical symptoms, serum thyroxine and TRAb, thyroid ultrasound and orbital computed tomography. The germline V gene has CDR1 SEHNR and CDR2 FQNEAQ (reference sequence). Trimming stripped 3 bases from V and 10 bases from J, with 12 bases between. CDR3 size: 12 residues. Of note for this clonotype: Its antigen is undetermined.

The TCR comes from an adult woman with Graves' disease, either hyperthyroidism or ophthalmopathy (not recorded which). The specimen sequenced was peripheral blood or thyroid tissue (not recorded which). The chain combines TRBV7-9 with TRBJ2-5; a possible D gene is TRBD2 (5 bases). CDR3 bases: TGTGCCAGCAGCTTCCGTGTCGGGATCCAGTACTTC. Translated: CASSFRVGIQYF.